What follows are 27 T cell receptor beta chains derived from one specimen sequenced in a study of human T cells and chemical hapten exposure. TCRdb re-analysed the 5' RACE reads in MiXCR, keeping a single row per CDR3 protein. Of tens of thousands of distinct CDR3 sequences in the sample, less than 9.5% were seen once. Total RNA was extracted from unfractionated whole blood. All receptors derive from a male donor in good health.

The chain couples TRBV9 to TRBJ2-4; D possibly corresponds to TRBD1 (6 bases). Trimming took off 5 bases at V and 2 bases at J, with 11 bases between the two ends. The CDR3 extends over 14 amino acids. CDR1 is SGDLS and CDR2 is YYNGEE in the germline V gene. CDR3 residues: CASSGGGTKNIQYF. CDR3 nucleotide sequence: TGTGCCAGCAGTGGGGGCGGAACCAAAAACATTCAGTACTTC.

For the CDR3, the DNA is TGTGCCACAGGACAGAACGCGAACACCGGGGAGCTGTTTTTT. Encoded protein: CATGQNANTGELFF. The rearrangement joins TRBV24-1 to TRBJ2-2; possibly TRBD1 for D (6 bases). Germline CDR1 and CDR2: KGHDR and SFDVKD. The V end lost 10 bases, the J end lost 0 bases, and 11 bases lay between the germline ends. The CDR3 extends over 14 amino acids.

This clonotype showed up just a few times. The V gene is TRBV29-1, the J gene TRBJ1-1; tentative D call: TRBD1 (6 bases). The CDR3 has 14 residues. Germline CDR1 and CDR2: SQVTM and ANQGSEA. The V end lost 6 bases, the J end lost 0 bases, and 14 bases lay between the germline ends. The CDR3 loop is CSVGLQGLNTEAFF. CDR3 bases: TGCAGCGTCGGCTTACAGGGCCTGAACACTGAAGCTTTCTTT.

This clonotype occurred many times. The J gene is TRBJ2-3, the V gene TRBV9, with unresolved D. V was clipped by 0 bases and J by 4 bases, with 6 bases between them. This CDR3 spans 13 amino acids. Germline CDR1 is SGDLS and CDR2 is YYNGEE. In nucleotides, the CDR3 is TGTGCCAGCAGCGTAGTTGAGGCAGATACGCAGTATTTT. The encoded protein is CASSVVEADTQYF. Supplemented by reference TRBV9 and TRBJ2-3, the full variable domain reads DSGVTQTPKHLITATGQRVTLRCSPRSGDLSVYWYQQSLDQGLQFLIQYYNGEERAKGNILERFSAQQFPDLHSELNLSSLELGDSALYFCASSVVEADTQYFGPGTRLTVL.

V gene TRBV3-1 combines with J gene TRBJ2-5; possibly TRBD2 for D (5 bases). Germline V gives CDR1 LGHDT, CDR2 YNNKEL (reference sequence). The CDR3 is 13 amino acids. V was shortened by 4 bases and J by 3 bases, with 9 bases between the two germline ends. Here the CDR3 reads CASSPGLEETQYF. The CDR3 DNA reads TGTGCCAGCAGCCCCGGACTGGAAGAGACCCAGTACTTC.

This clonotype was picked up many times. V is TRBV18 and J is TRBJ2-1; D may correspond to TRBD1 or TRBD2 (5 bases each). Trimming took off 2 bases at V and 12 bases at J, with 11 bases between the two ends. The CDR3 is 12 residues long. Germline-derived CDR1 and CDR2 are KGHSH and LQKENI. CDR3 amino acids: CASSPEVGVQFF. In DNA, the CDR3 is TGTGCCAGCTCACCAGAGGTGGGGGTGCAGTTCTTC.

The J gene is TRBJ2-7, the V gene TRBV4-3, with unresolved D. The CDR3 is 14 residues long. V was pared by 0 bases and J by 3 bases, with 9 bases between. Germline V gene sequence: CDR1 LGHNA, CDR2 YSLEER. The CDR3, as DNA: TGCGCCAGCAGCCAAGATGTCCGGTACTACGAGCAGTACTTC. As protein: CASSQDVRYYEQYF.

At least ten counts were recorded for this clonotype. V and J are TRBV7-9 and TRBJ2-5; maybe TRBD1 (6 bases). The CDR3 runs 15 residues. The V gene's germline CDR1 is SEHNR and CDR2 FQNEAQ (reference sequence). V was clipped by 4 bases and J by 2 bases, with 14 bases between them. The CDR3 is CASSSPLGQQETQYF. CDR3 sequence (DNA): TGTGCCAGCAGCTCTCCGTTGGGACAACAAGAGACCCAGTACTTC.

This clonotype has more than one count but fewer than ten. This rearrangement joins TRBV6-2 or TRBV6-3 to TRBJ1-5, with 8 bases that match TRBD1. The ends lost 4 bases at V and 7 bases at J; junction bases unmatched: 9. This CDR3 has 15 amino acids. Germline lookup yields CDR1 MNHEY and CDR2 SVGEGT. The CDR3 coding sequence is TGTGCCAGCAGTTCCAGGGGGCAGGGCCCCCAGCCCCAGCATTTT. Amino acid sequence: CASSSRGQGPQPQHF.

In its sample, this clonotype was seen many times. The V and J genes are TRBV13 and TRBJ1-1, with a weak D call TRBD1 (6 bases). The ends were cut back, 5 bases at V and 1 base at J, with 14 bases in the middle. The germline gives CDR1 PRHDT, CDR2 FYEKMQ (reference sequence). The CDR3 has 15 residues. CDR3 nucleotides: TGTGCCAGCAGCCGGACAGTCTTTCCGAACACTGAAGCTTTCTTT. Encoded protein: CASSRTVFPNTEAFF.

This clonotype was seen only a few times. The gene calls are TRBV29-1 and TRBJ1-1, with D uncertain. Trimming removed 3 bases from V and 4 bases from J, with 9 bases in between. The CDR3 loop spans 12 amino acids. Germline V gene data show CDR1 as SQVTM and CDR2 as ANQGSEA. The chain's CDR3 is CSVEAGSTEAFF. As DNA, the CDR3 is TGCAGCGTTGAGGCGGGGAGCACTGAAGCTTTCTTT.

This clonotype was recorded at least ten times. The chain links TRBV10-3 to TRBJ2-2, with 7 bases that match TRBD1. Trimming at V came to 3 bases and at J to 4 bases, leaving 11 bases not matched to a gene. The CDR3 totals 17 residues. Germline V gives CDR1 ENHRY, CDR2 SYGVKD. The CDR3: CAISERDRAFSTGELFF. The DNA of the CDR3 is TGTGCCATCAGTGAACGAGACAGGGCGTTTAGCACCGGGGAGCTGTTTTTT.

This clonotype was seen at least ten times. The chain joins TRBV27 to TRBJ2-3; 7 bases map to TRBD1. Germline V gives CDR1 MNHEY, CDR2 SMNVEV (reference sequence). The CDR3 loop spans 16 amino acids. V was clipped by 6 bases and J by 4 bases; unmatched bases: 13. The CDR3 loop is CASRPIYRGKSDTQYF. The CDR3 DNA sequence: TGTGCCAGCAGGCCCATTTACAGGGGAAAGTCAGATACGCAGTATTTT.

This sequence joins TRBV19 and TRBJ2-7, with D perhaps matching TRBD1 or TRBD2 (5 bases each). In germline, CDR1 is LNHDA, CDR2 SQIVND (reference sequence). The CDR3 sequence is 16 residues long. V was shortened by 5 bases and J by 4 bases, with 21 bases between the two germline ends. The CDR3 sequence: CASSDGAQPPPYEQYF. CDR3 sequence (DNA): TGTGCCAGTAGTGACGGGGCACAGCCTCCTCCTTACGAGCAGTACTTC.

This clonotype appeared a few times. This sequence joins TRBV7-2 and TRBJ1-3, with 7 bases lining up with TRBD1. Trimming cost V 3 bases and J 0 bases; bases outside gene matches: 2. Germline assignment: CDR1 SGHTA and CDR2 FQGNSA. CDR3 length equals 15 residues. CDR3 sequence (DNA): TGTGCCAGCAGCTTTGACAGGGCCTCTGGAAACACCATATATTTT. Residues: CASSFDRASGNTIYF.

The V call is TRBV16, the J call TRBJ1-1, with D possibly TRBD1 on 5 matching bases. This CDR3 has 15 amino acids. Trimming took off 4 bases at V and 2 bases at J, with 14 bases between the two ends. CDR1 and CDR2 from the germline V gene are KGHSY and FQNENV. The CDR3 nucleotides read TGTGCCAGCAGCCGACTAAGCGGGGCAAACACTGAAGCTTTCTTT. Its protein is CASSRLSGANTEAFF.

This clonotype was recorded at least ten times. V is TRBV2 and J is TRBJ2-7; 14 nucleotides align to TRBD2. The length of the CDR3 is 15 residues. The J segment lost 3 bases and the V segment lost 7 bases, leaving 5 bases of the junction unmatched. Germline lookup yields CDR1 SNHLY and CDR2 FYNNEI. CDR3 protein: CASTPGLAGVYEQYF. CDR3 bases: TGTGCCAGCACACCGGGACTAGCGGGAGTCTACGAGCAGTACTTC.

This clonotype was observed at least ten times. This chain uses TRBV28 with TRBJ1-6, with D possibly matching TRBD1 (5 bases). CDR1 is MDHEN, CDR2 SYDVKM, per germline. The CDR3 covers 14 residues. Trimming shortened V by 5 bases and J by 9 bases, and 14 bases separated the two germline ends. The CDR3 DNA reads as TGTGCCAGCAGTATAAATCAGGGCAGTTCACCCCTCCACTTT. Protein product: CASSINQGSSPLHF.

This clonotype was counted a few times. As DNA, the CDR3 is TGTGCCACCAGCAGAGGCCAGAACACTGAAGCTTTCTTT. It translates to CATSRGQNTEAFF. This chain links TRBV15 with TRBJ1-1; D remains unclear. V lost 1 base and J 1 base, leaving 4 bases between the germline ends. CDR1 and CDR2 from the germline V gene are LNHNV and YYDKDF (reference sequence). This CDR3 has 13 residues.

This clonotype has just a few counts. CDR3 region: CAISESTEGSYEQYF. The CDR3 DNA sequence: TGTGCCATCAGTGAGTCGACGGAGGGGAGCTACGAGCAGTACTTC. V is TRBV10-3 and J is TRBJ2-7, with D possibly being TRBD2 (6 bases). The CDR3 is made up of 15 amino acids. Germline V gene lookup returns CDR1 ENHRY and CDR2 SYGVKD. V was pared by 0 bases and J by 3 bases, with 12 bases between.

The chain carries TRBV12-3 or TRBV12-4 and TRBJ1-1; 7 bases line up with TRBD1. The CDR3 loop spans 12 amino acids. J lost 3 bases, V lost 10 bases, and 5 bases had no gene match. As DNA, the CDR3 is TGTGCCATCCAGGGGGTGTACACTGAAGCTTTCTTT. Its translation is CAIQGVYTEAFF.

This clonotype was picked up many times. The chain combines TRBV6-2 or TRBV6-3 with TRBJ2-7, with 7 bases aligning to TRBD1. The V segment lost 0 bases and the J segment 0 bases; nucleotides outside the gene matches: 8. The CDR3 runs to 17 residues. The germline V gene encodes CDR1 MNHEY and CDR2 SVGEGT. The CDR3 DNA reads TGTGCCAGCAGTTACTCTCCAGACAGGGCGAGCTCCTACGAGCAGTACTTC. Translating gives CASSYSPDRASSYEQYF.

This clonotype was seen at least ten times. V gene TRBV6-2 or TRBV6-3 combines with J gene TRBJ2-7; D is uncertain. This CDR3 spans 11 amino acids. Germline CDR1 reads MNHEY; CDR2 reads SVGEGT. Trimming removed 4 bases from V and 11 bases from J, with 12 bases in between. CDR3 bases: TGTGCCAGCAGTTTTAATTACCGGGAGTACTTC. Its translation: CASSFNYREYF.

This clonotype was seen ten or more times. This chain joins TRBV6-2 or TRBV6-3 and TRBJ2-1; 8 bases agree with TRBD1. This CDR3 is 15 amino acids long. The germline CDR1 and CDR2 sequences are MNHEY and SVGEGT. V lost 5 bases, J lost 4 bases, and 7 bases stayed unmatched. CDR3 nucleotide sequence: TGTGCCAGCAGTGACAGGGGAACCTTATACAATGAGCAGTTCTTC. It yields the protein CASSDRGTLYNEQFF.

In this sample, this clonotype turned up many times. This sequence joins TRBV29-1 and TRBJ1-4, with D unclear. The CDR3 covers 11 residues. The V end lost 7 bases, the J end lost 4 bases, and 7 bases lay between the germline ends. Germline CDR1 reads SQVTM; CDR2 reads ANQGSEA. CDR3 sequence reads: CSAQYNEKLFF. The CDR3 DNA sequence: TGCAGCGCTCAGTATAATGAAAAACTGTTTTTT.

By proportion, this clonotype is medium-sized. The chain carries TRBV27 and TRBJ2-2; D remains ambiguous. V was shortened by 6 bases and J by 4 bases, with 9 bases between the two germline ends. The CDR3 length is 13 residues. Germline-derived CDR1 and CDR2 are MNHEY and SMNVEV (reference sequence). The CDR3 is CASSPTFTGELFF. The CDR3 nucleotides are TGTGCCAGCAGCCCCACCTTCACCGGGGAGCTGTTTTTT.

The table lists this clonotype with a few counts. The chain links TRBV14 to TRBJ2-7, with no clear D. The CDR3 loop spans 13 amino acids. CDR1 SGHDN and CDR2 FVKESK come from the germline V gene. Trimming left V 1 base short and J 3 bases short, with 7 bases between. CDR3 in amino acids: CASSQVRHYEQYF. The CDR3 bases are TGTGCCAGCAGCCAAGTGAGGCACTACGAGCAGTACTTC.